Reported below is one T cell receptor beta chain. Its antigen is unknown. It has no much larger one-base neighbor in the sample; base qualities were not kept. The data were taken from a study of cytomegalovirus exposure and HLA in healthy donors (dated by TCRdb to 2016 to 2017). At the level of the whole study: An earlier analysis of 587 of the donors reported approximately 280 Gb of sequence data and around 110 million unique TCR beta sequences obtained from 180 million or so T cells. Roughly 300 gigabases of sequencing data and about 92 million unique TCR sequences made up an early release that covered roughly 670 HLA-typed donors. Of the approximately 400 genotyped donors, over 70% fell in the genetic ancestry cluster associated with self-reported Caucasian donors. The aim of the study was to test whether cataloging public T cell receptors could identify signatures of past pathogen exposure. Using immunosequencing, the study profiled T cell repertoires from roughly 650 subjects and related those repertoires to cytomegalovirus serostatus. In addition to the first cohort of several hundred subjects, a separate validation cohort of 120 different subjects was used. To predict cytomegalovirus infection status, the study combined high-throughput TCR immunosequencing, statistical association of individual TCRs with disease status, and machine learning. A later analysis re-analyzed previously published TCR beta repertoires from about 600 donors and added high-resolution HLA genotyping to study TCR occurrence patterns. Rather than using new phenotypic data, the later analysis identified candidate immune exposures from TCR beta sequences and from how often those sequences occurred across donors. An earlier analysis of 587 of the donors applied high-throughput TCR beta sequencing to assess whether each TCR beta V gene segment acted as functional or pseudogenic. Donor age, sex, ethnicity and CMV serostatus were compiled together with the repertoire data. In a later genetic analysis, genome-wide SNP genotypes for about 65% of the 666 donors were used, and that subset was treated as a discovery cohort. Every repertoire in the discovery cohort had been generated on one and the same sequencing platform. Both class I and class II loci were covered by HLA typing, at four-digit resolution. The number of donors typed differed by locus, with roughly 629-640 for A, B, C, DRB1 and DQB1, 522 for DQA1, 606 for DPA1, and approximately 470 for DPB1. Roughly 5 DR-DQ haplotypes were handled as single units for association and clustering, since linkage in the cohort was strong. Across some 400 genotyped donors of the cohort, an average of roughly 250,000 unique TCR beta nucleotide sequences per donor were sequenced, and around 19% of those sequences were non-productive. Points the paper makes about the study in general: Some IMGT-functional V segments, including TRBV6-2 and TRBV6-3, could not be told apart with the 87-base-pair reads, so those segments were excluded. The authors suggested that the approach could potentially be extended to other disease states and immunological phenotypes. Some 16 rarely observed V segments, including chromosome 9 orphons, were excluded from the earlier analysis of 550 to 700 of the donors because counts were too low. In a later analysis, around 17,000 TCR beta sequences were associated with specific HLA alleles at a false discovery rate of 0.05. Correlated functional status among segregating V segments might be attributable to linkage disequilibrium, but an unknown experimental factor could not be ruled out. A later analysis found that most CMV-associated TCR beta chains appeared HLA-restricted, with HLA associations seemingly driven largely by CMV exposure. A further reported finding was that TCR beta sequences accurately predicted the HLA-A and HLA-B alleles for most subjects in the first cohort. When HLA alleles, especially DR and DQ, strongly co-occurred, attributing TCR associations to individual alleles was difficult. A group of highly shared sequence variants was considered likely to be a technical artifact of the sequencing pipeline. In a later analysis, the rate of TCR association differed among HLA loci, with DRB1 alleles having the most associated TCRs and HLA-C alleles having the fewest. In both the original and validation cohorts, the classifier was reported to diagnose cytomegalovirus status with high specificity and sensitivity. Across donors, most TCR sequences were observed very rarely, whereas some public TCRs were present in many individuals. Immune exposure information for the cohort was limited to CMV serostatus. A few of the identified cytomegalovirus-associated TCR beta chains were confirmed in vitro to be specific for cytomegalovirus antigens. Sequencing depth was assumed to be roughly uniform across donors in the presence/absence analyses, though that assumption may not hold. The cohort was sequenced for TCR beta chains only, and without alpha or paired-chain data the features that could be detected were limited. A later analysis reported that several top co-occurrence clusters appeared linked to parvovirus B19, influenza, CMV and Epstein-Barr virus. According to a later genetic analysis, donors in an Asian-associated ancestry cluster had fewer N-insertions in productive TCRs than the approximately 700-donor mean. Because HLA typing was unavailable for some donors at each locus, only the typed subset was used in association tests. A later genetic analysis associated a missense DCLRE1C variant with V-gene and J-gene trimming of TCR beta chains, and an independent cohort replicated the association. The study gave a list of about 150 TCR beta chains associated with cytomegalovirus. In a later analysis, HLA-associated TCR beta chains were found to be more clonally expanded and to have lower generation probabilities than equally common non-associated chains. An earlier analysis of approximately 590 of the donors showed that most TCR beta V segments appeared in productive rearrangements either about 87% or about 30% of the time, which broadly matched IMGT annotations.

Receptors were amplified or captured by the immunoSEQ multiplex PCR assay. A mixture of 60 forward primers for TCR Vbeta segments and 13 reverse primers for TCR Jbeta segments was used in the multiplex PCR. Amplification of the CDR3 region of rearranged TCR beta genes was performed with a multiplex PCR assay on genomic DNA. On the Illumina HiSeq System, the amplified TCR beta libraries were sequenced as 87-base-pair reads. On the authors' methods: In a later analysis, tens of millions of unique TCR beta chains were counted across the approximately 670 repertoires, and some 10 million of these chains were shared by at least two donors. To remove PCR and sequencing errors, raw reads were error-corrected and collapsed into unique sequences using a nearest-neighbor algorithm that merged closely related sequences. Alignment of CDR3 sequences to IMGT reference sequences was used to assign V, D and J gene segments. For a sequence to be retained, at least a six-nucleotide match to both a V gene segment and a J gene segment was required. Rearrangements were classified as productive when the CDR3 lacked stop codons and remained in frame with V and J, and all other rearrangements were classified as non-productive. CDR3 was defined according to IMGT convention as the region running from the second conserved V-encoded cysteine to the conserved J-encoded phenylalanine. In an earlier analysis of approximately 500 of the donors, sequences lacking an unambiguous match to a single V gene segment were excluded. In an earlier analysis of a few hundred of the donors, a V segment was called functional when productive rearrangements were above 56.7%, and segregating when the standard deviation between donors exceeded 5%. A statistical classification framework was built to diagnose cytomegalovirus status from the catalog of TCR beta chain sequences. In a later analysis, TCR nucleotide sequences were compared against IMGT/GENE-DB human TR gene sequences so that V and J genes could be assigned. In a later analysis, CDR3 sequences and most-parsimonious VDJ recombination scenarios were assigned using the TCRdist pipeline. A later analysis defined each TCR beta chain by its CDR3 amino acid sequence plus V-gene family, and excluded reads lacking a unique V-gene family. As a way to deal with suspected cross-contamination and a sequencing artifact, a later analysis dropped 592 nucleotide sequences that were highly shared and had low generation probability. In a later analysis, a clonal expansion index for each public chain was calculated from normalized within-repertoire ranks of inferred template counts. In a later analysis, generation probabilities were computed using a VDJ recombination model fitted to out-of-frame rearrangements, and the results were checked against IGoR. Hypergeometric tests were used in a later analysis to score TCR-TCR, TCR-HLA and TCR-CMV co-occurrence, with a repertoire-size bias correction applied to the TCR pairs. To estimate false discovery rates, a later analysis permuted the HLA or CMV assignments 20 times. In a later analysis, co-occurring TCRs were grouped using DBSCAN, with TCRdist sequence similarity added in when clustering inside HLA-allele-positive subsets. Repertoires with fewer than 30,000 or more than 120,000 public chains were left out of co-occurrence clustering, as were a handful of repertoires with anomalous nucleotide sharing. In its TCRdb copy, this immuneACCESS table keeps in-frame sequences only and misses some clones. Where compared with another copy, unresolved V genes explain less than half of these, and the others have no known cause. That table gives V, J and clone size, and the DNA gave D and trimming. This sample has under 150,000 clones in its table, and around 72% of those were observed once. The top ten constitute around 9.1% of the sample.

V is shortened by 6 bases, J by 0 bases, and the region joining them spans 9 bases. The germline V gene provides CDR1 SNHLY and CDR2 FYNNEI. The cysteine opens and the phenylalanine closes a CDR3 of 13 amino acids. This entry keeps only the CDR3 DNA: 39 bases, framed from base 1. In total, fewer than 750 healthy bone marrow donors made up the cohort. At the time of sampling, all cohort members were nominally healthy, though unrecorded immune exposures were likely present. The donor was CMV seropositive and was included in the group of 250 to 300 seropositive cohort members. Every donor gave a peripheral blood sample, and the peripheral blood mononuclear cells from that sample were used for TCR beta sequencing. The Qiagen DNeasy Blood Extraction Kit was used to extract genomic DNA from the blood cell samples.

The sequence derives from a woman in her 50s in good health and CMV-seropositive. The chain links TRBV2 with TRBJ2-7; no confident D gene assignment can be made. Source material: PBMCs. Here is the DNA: TGTGCCAGCAGCCCGGGTAGCTCCTACGAGCAGTACTTC. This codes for CASSPGSSYEQYF.